This passage covers 30 T cell receptor beta chains from one sample sequenced in a study of monozygotic twins with inflammatory bowel disease (dated 2019 in TCRdb). Libraries were built with 5' RACE. Sequencing relied on an Illumina HiSeq 2500. TCRdb reprocessed the public reads and reports one entry per CDR3 protein sequence, without DNA. For this sample, the table gives approximately 340,000 distinct CDR3 sequences. The ten most abundant clones make up around 2% of the sample. Sequenced input: blood. These receptors all come from a human donor with ulcerative colitis or Crohn's disease, or a healthy co-twin of an affected twin (not recorded which).

The CDR3 region is CSALGARDTDTQYF. The genes are TRBV29-1 and TRBJ2-3; the TCRdb call, TRBD2, lacks DNA for checking. CDR1 and CDR2 from the germline V gene are SQVTM and ANQGSEA. CDR3 length: 14 residues.

V usage is TRBV7-2 and J usage is TRBJ2-7; TCRdb's D call, TRBD2, is unchecked because there is no DNA. CDR1 and CDR2 (germline): SGHTA, FQGNSA. This CDR3 comprises 13 residues. This CDR3 is CASSSGLTYEQYF.

This sequence joins TRBV19 and TRBJ2-2; TCRdb's assignment of TRBD1 cannot be checked, as there is no DNA. The CDR3 runs to 16 residues. Germline V gives CDR1 LNHDA, CDR2 SQIVND (reference sequence). This CDR3 is CASSPPRAGNTGELFF.

V usage is TRBV7-2 and J usage is TRBJ1-5. The CDR3 has 15 amino acids. Germline V CDR1 and CDR2: SGHTA, FQGNSA. CDR3 in amino acids: CASSTDGRSNQPQHF.

The chain is built from TRBV6-5 and TRBJ1-1. Looked up from germline, CDR1 is MNHEY and CDR2 is SVGAGI. The CDR3 extends over 13 amino acids. The CDR3 sequence: CASSYDWNTEAFF.

The chain has TRBV7-8 and TRBJ1-5. Germline CDR1 reads SGHVS; CDR2 reads FQNEAQ. The CDR3 has 13 amino acids. The CDR3 spells CASSQSTNQPQHF.

This chain joins TRBV5-1 and TRBJ1-6; no DNA is available, so the TRBD1 call from TCRdb remains unchecked. This CDR3 has 19 residues. The germline V gene has CDR1 SGHRS and CDR2 YFSETQ. CDR3: CASSSTGGGYGSYNSPLHF.

J is TRBJ1-5 and V is TRBV3-1; TCRdb returns TRBD1, unconfirmable since there is no DNA. The CDR3 runs to 15 residues. Germline V lookup: CDR1 LGHDT, CDR2 YNNKEL (reference sequence). CDR3 protein: CASSQGGTGNQPQHF.

Here the CDR3 reads CAIISNIANTEAFF. The chain combines TRBV10-3 with TRBJ1-1. This CDR3 spans 14 amino acids. Germline loops: CDR1 ENHRY, CDR2 SYGVKD.

The chain carries TRBV20-1 and TRBJ1-2; the TRBD1 assignment by TCRdb is unverifiable without DNA. Germline CDR1 is DFQATT and CDR2 is SNEGSKA (reference sequence). This CDR3 comprises 18 residues. CDR3 loop: CSARDLEGQSRANYGYTF.

The chain combines TRBV18 with TRBJ1-5. The germline CDR1 and CDR2 sequences are KGHSH and LQKENI. This CDR3 has 16 residues. The CDR3 sequence: CASSLLGSGSNQPQHF.

The V gene is TRBV7-8, the J gene TRBJ2-1; without DNA, the TCRdb call of TRBD2 cannot be checked. CDR1 is SGHVS and CDR2 is FQNEAQ in the germline V gene. This CDR3 comprises 16 residues. CDR3 sequence: CASRQKRESGYNEQFF.

The chain joins TRBV25-1 to TRBJ2-7. The CDR3 consists of 12 residues. Germline CDR1 MGHDK, CDR2 SYGVNS. The CDR3: CASKGNGYEQYF.

The chain couples TRBV7-2 to TRBJ1-1; checking the TCRdb D call of TRBD1 is not possible without DNA. The CDR3 loop spans 14 amino acids. Germline V lookup: CDR1 SGHTA, CDR2 FQGNSA. The CDR3 sequence is CASSLVGGGTEAFF.

CDR3 residues: CASRKTGTNSPLHF. The V and J genes are TRBV13 and TRBJ1-6; as DNA is missing, the TRBD1 call by TCRdb cannot be tested. Germline-derived CDR1 and CDR2 are PRHDT and FYEKMQ (reference sequence). CDR3 length: 14 residues.

J is TRBJ1-4 and V is TRBV7-9; absent DNA, TCRdb's TRBD1 call cannot be checked. This CDR3 is built from 15 residues. The V gene's germline CDR1 is SEHNR and CDR2 FQNEAQ (reference sequence). The CDR3 reads CASSQGFGWDEKLFF.

This chain uses TRBV28 with TRBJ1-6; lacking DNA, the TRBD1 call made by TCRdb goes unchecked. The CDR3 covers 15 residues. CDR1 MDHEN and CDR2 SYDVKM come from the germline V gene. The chain's CDR3 is CASSVVDRGDSPLHF.

The chain recombines TRBV7-2 with TRBJ2-3; TCRdb's D call of TRBD1 is untestable without DNA. Germline loops: CDR1 SGHTA, CDR2 FQGNSA. There are 17 residues in the CDR3. CDR3 residues: CASSLGRQGARTDTQYF.

The genes are TRBV15 and TRBJ1-1. The CDR3 has 14 residues. Germline assignment: CDR1 LNHNV and CDR2 YYDKDF (reference sequence). The CDR3 loop is CATSRGAPGTEAFF.

This chain's CDR3 is CSARTGDRGINEQFF. V is TRBV20-1 and J is TRBJ2-1; the TRBD1 assignment by TCRdb is unverifiable without DNA. Germline V gene lookup returns CDR1 DFQATT and CDR2 SNEGSKA (reference sequence). The CDR3 has 15 amino acids.

The V and J genes are TRBV12-3 or TRBV12-4 and TRBJ1-2. CDR3 size: 16 residues. The chain's CDR3 is CASSPDFSYLNYGYTF.

This rearrangement joins TRBV28 to TRBJ2-7; TCRdb's D gene call, TRBD2, goes unchecked for lack of DNA. The CDR3 length is 14 residues. Germline CDR1 is MDHEN and CDR2 is SYDVKM. The chain's CDR3 is CASRDSGSSYEQYF.

The gene calls are TRBV6-2 or TRBV6-3 and TRBJ2-3; with no DNA, the TCRdb D assignment of TRBD2 cannot be verified. The V gene's germline CDR1 is MNHEY and CDR2 SVGEGT. The CDR3 is made up of 17 amino acids. CDR3 in amino acids: CASSYGGSSGGLNAQYF.

V gene TRBV7-8 combines with J gene TRBJ2-7; with no DNA, the TCRdb D assignment of TRBD1 cannot be verified. The CDR3 consists of 16 residues. In germline, CDR1 is SGHVS, CDR2 FQNEAQ. The CDR3 sequence is CASSLYETGGSYEQYF.

The gene calls are TRBV30 and TRBJ2-1; TCRdb selects TRBD1, and the lack of DNA leaves this call unchecked. The CDR3 covers 13 residues. Looked up from germline, CDR1 is GTSNPN and CDR2 is SVGIG (reference sequence). This chain's CDR3 is CAWSPGKYNEQFF.

The rearrangement uses TRBV7-9 and TRBJ1-5. CDR1 and CDR2 from the germline V gene are SEHNR and FQNEAQ (reference sequence). The CDR3 loop spans 16 amino acids. CDR3 loop: CASSLVGLGSNQPQHF.

V usage is TRBV29-1 and J usage is TRBJ1-5. The CDR3 contains 12 residues. In germline, CDR1 is SQVTM, CDR2 ANQGSEA. The CDR3 sequence is CSVAGPNQPQHF.

This chain links TRBV11-2 with TRBJ2-1; no DNA is available, so the TRBD2 call from TCRdb remains unchecked. The CDR3 is 15 residues long. Per germline, CDR1 SGHAT and CDR2 FQNNGV. This CDR3 is CASSLMVAGDFEQFF.

The rearrangement links TRBV13 to TRBJ1-1. The CDR3 totals 14 residues. The germline CDR1 and CDR2 sequences are PRHDT and FYEKMQ (reference sequence). This CDR3 is CASSFGGWNTEAFF.

The chain has TRBV12-3 or TRBV12-4 and TRBJ1-2; checking the TCRdb D call of TRBD1 is not possible without DNA. CDR3 length equals 13 residues. The CDR3 sequence is CASSPGTHYGYTF.